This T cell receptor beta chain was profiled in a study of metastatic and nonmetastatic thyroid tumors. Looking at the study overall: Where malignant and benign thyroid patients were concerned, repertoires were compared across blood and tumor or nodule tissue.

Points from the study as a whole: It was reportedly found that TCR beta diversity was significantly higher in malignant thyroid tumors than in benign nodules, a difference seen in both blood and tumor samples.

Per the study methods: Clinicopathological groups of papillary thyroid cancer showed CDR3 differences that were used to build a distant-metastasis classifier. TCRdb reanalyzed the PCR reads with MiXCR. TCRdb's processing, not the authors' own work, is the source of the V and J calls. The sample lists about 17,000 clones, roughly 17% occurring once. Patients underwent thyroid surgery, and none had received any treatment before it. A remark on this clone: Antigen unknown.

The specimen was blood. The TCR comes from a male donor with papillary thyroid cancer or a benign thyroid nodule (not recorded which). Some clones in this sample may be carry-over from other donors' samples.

The CDR3 loop reads CASSQGDRDPFYEQYF. The DNA of the CDR3 is TGTGCCAGCAGCCAAGGAGACAGGGACCCCTTCTACGAGCAGTACTTC. This sequence joins TRBV4-2 and TRBJ2-7, with 7 nucleotides matching TRBD1. The CDR3 covers 16 residues. CDR1 is LGHNA and CDR2 is YNFKEQ in the germline V gene. Unmatched junction bases numbered 9, after V lost 1 base and J lost 3 bases.